This entry is about one T cell receptor (beta chain). The data belong to a study of blood T cell repertoires in COVID-19. About the study: The United States, Italy and Spain supplied acute and convalescent COVID-19 samples. PBMCs, B-cell-depleted T cells, or T cells were the source of the cDNA or gDNA that made up the material.

Germline V gene data show CDR1 as LGHDT and CDR2 as YNNKEL (reference sequence). With V trimmed by 5 bases and J by 5 bases, 2 bases remained unmatched. The CDR3 runs 14 residues. In the source study's methods: From reference gene primer amplification, estimates of nucleated cell counts were derived. Method: immunoSEQ multiplex PCR; TCRdb's copy keeps in-frame clones and lacks some. The V and J calls and clone size come from that table; D and trimming were worked out from the DNA. The sample has about 160,000 clones; roughly 88% are singletons. Material for sequencing was peripheral blood. The V and J genes are TRBV3-1 (or the pseudogene TRBV3-2) and TRBJ2-5, with 13 bases aligning to TRBD2. The origin of this receptor is a man aged 18 to 30 with acute or convalescent COVID-19. CDR3 in amino acids: CASSKLAGGETQYF. The CDR3, as DNA: TGTGCCAGCAGCAAACTAGCGGGAGGGGAGACCCAGTACTTC.